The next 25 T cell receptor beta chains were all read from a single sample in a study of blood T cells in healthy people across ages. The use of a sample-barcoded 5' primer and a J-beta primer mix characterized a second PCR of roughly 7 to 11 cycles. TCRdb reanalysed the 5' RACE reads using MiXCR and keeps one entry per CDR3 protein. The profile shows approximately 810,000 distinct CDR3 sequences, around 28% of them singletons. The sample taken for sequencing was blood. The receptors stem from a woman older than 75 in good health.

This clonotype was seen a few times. CDR3 in amino acids: CASSQGTGSVLYEQYF. CDR3 DNA sequence: TGTGCCAGCAGCCAGGGGACAGGGTCGGTCCTCTACGAGCAGTACTTC. The chain carries TRBV28 and TRBJ2-7; 9 bases fit TRBD1. From germline, CDR1 is MDHEN and CDR2 SYDVKM. CDR3 length: 16 amino acids. V trimming: 6 bases; J trimming: 3 bases; junction bases outside the gene matches: 12.

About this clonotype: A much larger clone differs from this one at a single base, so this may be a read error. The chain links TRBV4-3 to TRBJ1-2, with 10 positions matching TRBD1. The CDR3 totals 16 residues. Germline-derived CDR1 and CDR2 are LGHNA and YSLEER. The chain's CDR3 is CASSQPTGGKSYDYTF. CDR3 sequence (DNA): TGCGCCAGCAGCCAGCCGACAGGGGGCAAGAGCTATGACTACACCTTC.

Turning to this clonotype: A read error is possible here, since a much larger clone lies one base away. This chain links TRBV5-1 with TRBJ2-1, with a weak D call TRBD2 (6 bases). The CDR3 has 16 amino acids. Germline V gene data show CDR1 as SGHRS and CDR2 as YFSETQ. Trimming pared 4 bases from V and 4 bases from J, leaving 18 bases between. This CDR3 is CASSTTRTRGYNEQFF. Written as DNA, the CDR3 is TGCGCCAGCAGCACGACTAGGACGAGGGGTTACAATGAGCAGTTCTTC.

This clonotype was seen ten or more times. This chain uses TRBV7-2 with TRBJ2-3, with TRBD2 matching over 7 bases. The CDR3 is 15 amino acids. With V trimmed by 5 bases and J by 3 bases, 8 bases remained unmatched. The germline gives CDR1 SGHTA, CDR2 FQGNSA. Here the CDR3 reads CASSAAGTTTDTQYF. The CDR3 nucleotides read TGTGCCAGCAGCGCGGCCGGGACTACGACAGATACGCAGTATTTT.

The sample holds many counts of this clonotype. The CDR3 coding sequence is TGTGCCAGCAGCTTGCTGGGGTCCACCCCCTACTACAATGAGCAGTTCTTC. It codes for CASSLLGSTPYYNEQFF. The gene calls are TRBV5-6 and TRBJ2-1; D gene unclear. This CDR3 has 17 residues. V was cut by 1 base and J by 3 bases, with 17 bases left in between. Germline CDR1 is SGHDT and CDR2 is YYEEEE.

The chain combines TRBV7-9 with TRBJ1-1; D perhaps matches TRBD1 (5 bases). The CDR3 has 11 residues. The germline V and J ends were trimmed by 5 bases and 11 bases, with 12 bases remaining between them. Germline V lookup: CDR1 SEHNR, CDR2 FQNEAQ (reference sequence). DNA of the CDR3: TGTGCCAGCAGCCCGGACACTACGGCTTTCTTT. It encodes CASSPDTTAFF.

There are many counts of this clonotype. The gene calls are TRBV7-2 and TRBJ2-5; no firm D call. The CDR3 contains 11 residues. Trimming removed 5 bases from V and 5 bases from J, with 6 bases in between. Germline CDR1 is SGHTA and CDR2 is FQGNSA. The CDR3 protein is CASSRRETQYF. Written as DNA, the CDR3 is TGTGCCAGCAGCCGTAGGGAGACCCAGTACTTC.

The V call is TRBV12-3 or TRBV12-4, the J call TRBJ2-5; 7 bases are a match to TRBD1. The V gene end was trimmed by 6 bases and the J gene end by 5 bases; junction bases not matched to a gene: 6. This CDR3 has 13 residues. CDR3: CASRKQGLETQYF. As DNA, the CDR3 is TGTGCCAGCAGAAAACAGGGGTTGGAGACCCAGTACTTC.

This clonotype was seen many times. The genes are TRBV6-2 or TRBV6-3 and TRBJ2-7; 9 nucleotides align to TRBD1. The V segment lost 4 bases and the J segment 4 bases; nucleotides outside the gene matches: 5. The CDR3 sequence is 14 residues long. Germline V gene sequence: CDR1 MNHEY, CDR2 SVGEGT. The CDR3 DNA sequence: TGTGCCAGCAGTTCCCCCGGGACAGGGTACGAGCAGTACTTC. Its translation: CASSSPGTGYEQYF.

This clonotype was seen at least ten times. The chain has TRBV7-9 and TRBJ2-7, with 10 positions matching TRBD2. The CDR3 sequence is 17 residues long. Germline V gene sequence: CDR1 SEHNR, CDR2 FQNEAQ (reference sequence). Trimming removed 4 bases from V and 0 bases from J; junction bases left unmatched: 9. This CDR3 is CASSSGSGLADSYEQYF. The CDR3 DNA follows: TGTGCCAGCAGCTCCGGGAGCGGACTAGCGGACTCCTACGAGCAGTACTTC.

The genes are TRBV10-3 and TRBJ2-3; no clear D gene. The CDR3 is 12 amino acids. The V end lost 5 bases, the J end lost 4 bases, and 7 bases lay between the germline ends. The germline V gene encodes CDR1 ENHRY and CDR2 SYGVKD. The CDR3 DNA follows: TGTGCCATCAGTAGTTTAGCAGATACGCAGTATTTT. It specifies CAISSLADTQYF.

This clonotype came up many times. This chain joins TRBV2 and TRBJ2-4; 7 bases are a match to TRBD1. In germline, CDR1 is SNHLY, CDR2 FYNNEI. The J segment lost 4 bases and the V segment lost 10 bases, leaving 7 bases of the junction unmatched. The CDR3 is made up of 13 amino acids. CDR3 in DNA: TGTGCCACTTCCGGGACAGTAAAAAACATTCAGTACTTC. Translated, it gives CATSGTVKNIQYF.

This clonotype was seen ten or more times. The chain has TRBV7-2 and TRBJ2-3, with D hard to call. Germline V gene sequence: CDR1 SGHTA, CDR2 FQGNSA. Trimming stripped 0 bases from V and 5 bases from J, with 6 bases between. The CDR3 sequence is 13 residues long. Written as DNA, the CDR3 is TGTGCCAGCAGCTTAGCAGGTCGAGATACGCAGTATTTT. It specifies CASSLAGRDTQYF.

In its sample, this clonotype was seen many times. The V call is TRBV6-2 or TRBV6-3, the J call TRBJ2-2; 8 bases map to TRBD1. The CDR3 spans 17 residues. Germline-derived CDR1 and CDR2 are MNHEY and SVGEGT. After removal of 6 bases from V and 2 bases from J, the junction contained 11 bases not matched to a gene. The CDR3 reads CASSYRTGTLNTGELFF. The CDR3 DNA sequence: TGTGCCAGCAGCTACAGGACAGGGACCTTAAACACCGGGGAGCTGTTTTTT.

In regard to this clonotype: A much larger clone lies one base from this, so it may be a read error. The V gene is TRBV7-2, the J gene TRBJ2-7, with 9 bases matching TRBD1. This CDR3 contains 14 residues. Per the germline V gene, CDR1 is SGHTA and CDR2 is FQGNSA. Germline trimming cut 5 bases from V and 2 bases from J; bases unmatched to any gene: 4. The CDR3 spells CASSGTGSPYEQYF. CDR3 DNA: TGTGCCAGCAGCGGGACAGGGTCCCCCTACGAGCAGTACTTC. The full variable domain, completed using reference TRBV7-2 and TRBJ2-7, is GAGVSQSPSNKVTEKGKDVELRCDPISGHTALYWYRQSLGQGLEFLIYFQGNSAPDKSGLPSDRFSAERTGGSVSTLTIQRTQQEDSAVYLCASSGTGSPYEQYFGPGTRLTVT.

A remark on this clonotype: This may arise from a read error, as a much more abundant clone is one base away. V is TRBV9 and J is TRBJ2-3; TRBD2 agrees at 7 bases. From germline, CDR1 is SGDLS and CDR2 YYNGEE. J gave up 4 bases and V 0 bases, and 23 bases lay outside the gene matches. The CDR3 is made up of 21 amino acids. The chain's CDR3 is CASSVGSSPKLAHPSADTQYF. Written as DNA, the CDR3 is TGTGCCAGCAGCGTAGGTTCCTCCCCCAAACTAGCGCACCCTAGCGCAGATACGCAGTATTTT.

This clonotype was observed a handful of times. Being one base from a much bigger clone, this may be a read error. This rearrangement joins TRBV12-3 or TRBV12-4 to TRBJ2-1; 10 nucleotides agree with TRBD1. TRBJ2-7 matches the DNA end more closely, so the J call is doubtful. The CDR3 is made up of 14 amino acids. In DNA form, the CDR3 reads TGTGCCAGCAGGGGACAGGGGCCCTACAATGAGCAGTACTTC. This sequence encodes CASRGQGPYNEQYF.

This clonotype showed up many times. CDR3 nucleotides: TGCGCCAGCAGCTTGGAAACGGGGCCCACAGATACGCAGTATTTT. It specifies CASSLETGPTDTQYF. This sequence joins TRBV5-1 and TRBJ2-3; D is tentatively TRBD1 or TRBD2 (5 bases each). Trimming took 0 bases from V and 2 from J, leaving 10 bases between them. The CDR3 has 15 residues. Per the germline V gene, CDR1 is SGHRS and CDR2 is YFSETQ.

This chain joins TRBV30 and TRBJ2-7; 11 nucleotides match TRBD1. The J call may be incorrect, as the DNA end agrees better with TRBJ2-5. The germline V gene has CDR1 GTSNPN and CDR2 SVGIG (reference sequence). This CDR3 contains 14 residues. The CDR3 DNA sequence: TGTGCCTGGAGGGGAGGACAGGGGGCAAAGACCCAGTACTTC. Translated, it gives CAWRGGQGAKTQYF.

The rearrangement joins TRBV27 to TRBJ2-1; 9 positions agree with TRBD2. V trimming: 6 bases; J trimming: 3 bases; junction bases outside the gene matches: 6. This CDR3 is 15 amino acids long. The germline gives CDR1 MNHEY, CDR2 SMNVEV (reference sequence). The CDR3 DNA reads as TGTGCCAGCAGCGCTAGCGGGAAGAGCTACAATGAGCAGTTCTTC. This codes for CASSASGKSYNEQFF.

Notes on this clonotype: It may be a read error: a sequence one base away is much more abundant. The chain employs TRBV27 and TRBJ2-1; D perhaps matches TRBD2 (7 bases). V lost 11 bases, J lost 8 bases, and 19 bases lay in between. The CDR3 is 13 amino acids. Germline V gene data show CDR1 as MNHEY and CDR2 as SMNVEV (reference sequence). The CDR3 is CAGISGGRDEQFF. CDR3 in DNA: TGTGCCGGCATCTCGGGGGGCCGGGATGAGCAGTTCTTC.

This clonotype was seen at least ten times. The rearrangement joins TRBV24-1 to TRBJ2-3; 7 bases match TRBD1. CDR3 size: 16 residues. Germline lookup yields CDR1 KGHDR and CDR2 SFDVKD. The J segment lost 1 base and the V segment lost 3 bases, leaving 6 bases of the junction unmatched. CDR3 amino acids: CATSDGRQGGTDTQYF. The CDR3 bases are TGTGCCACCAGTGATGGGCGACAGGGCGGCACAGATACGCAGTATTTT.

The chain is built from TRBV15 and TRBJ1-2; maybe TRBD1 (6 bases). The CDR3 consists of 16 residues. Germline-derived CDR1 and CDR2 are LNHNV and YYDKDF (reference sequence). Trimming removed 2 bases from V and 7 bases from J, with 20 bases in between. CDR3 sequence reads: CATSRNLGTPKGGYTF. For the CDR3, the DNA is TGTGCCACCAGCAGAAACCTCGGGACACCTAAGGGTGGCTACACCTTC.

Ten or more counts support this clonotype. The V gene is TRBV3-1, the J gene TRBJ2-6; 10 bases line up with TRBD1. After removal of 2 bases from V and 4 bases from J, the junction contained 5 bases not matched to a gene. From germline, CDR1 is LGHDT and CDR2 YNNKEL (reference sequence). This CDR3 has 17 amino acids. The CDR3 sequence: CASSQRGQGSGANVLTF. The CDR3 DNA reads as TGTGCCAGCAGCCAAAGGGGACAGGGGTCAGGGGCCAACGTCCTGACTTTC.

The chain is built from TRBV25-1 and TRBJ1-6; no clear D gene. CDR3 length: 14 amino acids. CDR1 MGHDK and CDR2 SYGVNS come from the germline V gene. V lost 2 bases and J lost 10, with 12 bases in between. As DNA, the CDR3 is TGTGCCAGCAGTGAAGTGGGGAGGAGGTCACCCCTCCACTTT. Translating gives CASSEVGRRSPLHF.